Below are 7 T cell receptor beta chains sequenced from a single sample in a study of shared clonotypes between healthy human individuals. Profiling relied on immunoSEQ multiplex PCR, and the TCRdb table lists in-frame clones only, not all of them. This repertoire shows some 1 million clones, around 76% found once; its top ten account for 1.4% to 1.5%. The sample taken for sequencing was memory CD4+ T cells sorted from blood. Specified subset: CD45RA-negative fraction. The source is a man between 18 and 29 years old in good health.

The rearrangement uses TRBV5-1 and TRBJ1-6; D remains unclear. The germline V gene has CDR1 SGHRS and CDR2 YFSETQ. The CDR3 length is 14 residues. V was clipped by 1 base and J by 7 bases, with 9 bases between them. CDR3 protein: CASSLSQTNSPLHF. CDR3 in DNA: TGCGCCAGCAGCTTGAGCCAGACGAATTCACCCCTCCACTTT.

This chain's CDR3 is CASSQDSTPRKGTEAFF. DNA for the CDR3: TGCGCCAGCAGCCAAGATAGTACCCCCCGAAAAGGGACTGAAGCTTTCTTT. V usage is TRBV4-3 and J usage is TRBJ1-1; D is unclear. The CDR3 totals 17 residues. Trimming cost V 0 bases and J 5 bases, with 19 bases left between them. Per the germline V gene, CDR1 is LGHNA and CDR2 is YSLEER.

The rearrangement joins TRBV19 to TRBJ1-5; weak D call: TRBD1 (5 bases). Germline CDR1 is LNHDA and CDR2 is SQIVND (reference sequence). The V and J ends lost 10 bases and 0 bases respectively, with 22 bases between them. The CDR3 spans 17 residues. Here the CDR3 reads CATSGDKGLYSNQPQHF. The CDR3 region has the DNA TGTGCCACCTCCGGGGATAAGGGGCTATATAGCAATCAGCCCCAGCATTTT.

The J gene is TRBJ1-1, the V gene TRBV19; TRBD1 might be the D (6 bases). Germline V gene data show CDR1 as LNHDA and CDR2 as SQIVND (reference sequence). The ends were cut back, 3 bases at V and 1 base at J, with 9 bases in the middle. CDR3 size: 14 residues. The CDR3 spells CASSMRGGNTEAFF. Here the CDR3 DNA reads TGTGCCAGTAGTATGCGAGGGGGGAACACTGAAGCTTTCTTT.

The chain carries TRBV21-1 and TRBJ2-5; the D call of TRBD1 is as the table states it, not checked on the DNA. TRBV21-1 corresponds to a pseudogene. The CDR3 runs to 15 residues. Here the CDR3 reads CASTLTGRPQETQYF. CDR3 nucleotide sequence: TGTGCCAGCACCCTTACAGGACGGCCTCAAGAGACCCAGTACTTC.

The V gene is TRBV5-1, the J gene TRBJ2-3, with 11 positions matching TRBD2. The CDR3 is 18 residues long. V shed 4 bases and J 2 bases; nucleotides not matched to a gene: 12. Per germline, CDR1 SGHRS and CDR2 YFSETQ. The CDR3 nucleotides read TGCGCCAGCAGCCTCACCGGGACTAGCGGCGCTTTCACAGATACGCAGTATTTT. Protein sequence: CASSLTGTSGAFTDTQYF. The full variable domain, its missing parts supplied by reference TRBV5-1 and TRBJ2-3, is KAGVTQTPRYLIKTRGQQVTLSCSPISGHRSVSWYQQTPGQGLQFLFEYFSETQRNKGNFPGRFSGRQFSNSRSEMNVSTLELGDSALYLCASSLTGTSGAFTDTQYFGPGTRLTVL.

This clone was observed at least ten times. V is TRBV7-2 and J is TRBJ1-2, with TRBD1 matching over 9 bases. V lost 5 bases and J lost 4; bases outside the gene matches: 11. Germline V gene sequence: CDR1 SGHTA, CDR2 FQGNSA. The CDR3 is 16 residues long. The CDR3 sequence: CASSGAGTGLVYGYTF. The CDR3 DNA is TGTGCCAGCAGCGGTGCCGGGACAGGGCTGGTCTATGGCTACACCTTC.